The clone carrying this T cell receptor (beta chain) has more than one count but fewer than ten. Its antigen is still unknown. These data are taken from a study of cytomegalovirus exposure and HLA in healthy donors. Study-level findings and limits: The investigators catalogued 150 to 200 TCR beta chains as cytomegalovirus-associated. Generally TCR sequences proved uncommon, though certain public TCRs appeared in numerous donors. High sensitivity and specificity were reportedly achieved when the classifier diagnosed cytomegalovirus status.

Unmatched junction bases numbered 9, after V lost 5 bases and J lost 2 bases. The CDR3 loop spans 15 amino acids. Germline V gene lookup returns CDR1 MNHEY and CDR2 SMNVEV (reference sequence). Method: immunoSEQ multiplex PCR; TCRdb's copy keeps in-frame clones and lacks some. The table has around 150,000 clones, approximately 87% seen once. The donors were part of the validation cohort of around 110 subjects. That cohort was separate from the first cohort, which comprised roughly 670 subjects. Source material: PBMCs. The chain is built from TRBV27 and TRBJ2-7; 7 bases map to TRBD1. The receptor comes from a woman aged 30 to 39 in good health and CMV-seronegative. The CDR3 spells CASSATRDSTYEQYF. CDR3 in DNA: TGTGCCAGCAGTGCGACCCGGGACAGTACCTACGAGCAGTACTTC.